This is a list of T cell receptor beta chains from one sample in a study of blood T cell repertoires in COVID-19. Some clones are missing from TCRdb's copy, which holds only in-frame ones; the method was immunoSEQ multiplex PCR. The sample includes about 69,000 clones, 84% seen only once; the top ten take more than 10%. Material: peripheral blood. The receptors come from a man aged 45-65 years with COVID-19, enrolled during active disease. CDR3s include the opening cysteine and the closing phenylalanine or tryptophan. The order of the fields is D gene, V gene, clone size, J gene, CDR3 protein, CDR3 DNA. The D gene is left open where the match is weak. The size field is filled for only some rows; it gives once, few, many or a size class.

D gene: .
V gene: TRBV9
clone size: few
J gene: TRBJ2-2
CDR3 protein: CASSEYSGDLGELFF
CDR3 DNA: TGTGCCAGCAGCGAATACTCGGGGGACCTCGGGGAGCTGTTTTTT

D gene: .
V gene: TRBV4-1
clone size: .
J gene: TRBJ1-1
CDR3 protein: CASSGTIRTEAFF
CDR3 DNA: TGCGCCAGCAGCGGTACAATTCGCACTGAAGCTTTCTTT

D gene: .
V gene: TRBV6-1
clone size: .
J gene: TRBJ1-2
CDR3 protein: CASSEGDTPNYGYTF
CDR3 DNA: TGTGCCAGCAGTGAAGGGGACACCCCTAACTATGGCTACACCTTC

D gene: .
V gene: TRBV7-9
clone size: .
J gene: TRBJ2-7
CDR3 protein: CASSLAGVYEQYF
CDR3 DNA: TGTGCCAGCAGCTTAGCAGGAGTCTACGAGCAGTACTTC

D gene: .
V gene: TRBV4-3
clone size: .
J gene: TRBJ1-5
CDR3 protein: CASSQDTGDNQPQHF
CDR3 DNA: TGCGCCAGCAGCCAAGATACAGGAGACAATCAGCCCCAGCATTTT

D gene: TRBD1
V gene: TRBV2
clone size: .
J gene: TRBJ2-1
CDR3 protein: CASSRDRGREEQFF
CDR3 DNA: TGTGCCAGCAGCCGGGACAGGGGGCGCGAAGAGCAGTTCTTC

D gene: .
V gene: TRBV2
clone size: .
J gene: TRBJ2-2
CDR3 protein: CASSPDRPGELFF
CDR3 DNA: TGTGCCAGCAGTCCCGACAGGCCGGGGGAGCTGTTTTTT

D gene: .
V gene: TRBV18
clone size: .
J gene: TRBJ2-3
CDR3 protein: CASSPQEASTDTQYF
CDR3 DNA: TGTGCCAGCTCACCCCAGGAAGCAAGCACAGATACGCAGTATTTT

D gene: .
V gene: TRBV7-9
clone size: .
J gene: TRBJ1-2
CDR3 protein: CASSFGGGIDYGYTF
CDR3 DNA: TGTGCCAGCAGCTTCGGTGGAGGCATTGACTATGGCTACACCTTC

D gene: TRBD2
V gene: TRBV6-2/TRBV6-3
clone size: .
J gene: TRBJ2-1
CDR3 protein: CASSYWGGGTYNEQFF
CDR3 DNA: TGTGCCAGCAGTTACTGGGGCGGGGGGACCTACAATGAGCAGTTCTTC

D gene: TRBD1
V gene: TRBV11-2
clone size: .
J gene: TRBJ2-3
CDR3 protein: CASSLGGDRRDTQYF
CDR3 DNA: TGTGCCAGCAGCTTAGGGGGGGACAGGAGGGATACGCAGTATTTT

D gene: TRBD1
V gene: TRBV11-1
clone size: .
J gene: TRBJ2-3
CDR3 protein: CASGLQGALGTDTQYF
CDR3 DNA: TGTGCCAGCGGATTACAGGGGGCCCTGGGGACAGATACGCAGTATTTT

D gene: TRBD2
V gene: TRBV9
clone size: .
J gene: TRBJ2-1
CDR3 protein: CASSVSSGGGNEQFF
CDR3 DNA: TGTGCCAGCAGCGTATCTAGCGGGGGTGGAAATGAGCAGTTCTTC

D gene: .
V gene: TRBV5-4
clone size: once
J gene: TRBJ1-1
CDR3 protein: CASNGLTVTNTEAFF
CDR3 DNA: TGTGCCAGCAACGGATTGACAGTCACAAACACTGAAGCTTTCTTT

D gene: TRBD1
V gene: TRBV5-1
clone size: .
J gene: TRBJ1-1
CDR3 protein: CASSFTVAGTGTEAFF
CDR3 DNA: TGCGCCAGCAGCTTTACTGTAGCCGGGACAGGGACTGAAGCTTTCTTT

D gene: TRBD2
V gene: TRBV15
clone size: .
J gene: TRBJ2-1
CDR3 protein: CATSRGVAGGHNEQFF
CDR3 DNA: TGTGCCACCAGCAGAGGGGTAGCGGGGGGGCATAATGAGCAGTTCTTC

D gene: TRBD1
V gene: TRBV5-6
clone size: .
J gene: TRBJ1-2
CDR3 protein: CASSFYPGQGYGYTF
CDR3 DNA: TGTGCCAGCAGCTTTTACCCGGGACAGGGCTATGGCTACACCTTC

D gene: TRBD1
V gene: TRBV6-5
clone size: few
J gene: TRBJ2-3
CDR3 protein: CASTTGDSTDTQYF
CDR3 DNA: TGTGCCAGCACTACAGGGGACAGCACAGATACGCAGTATTTT

D gene: TRBD1
V gene: TRBV27
clone size: .
J gene: TRBJ2-7
CDR3 protein: CASSPYAGTDSYEQYF
CDR3 DNA: TGTGCCAGCAGTCCGTACGCCGGGACAGACTCCTACGAGCAGTACTTC

D gene: .
V gene: TRBV20-1
clone size: .
J gene: TRBJ1-1
CDR3 protein: CSARLNAEAFF
CDR3 DNA: TGCAGTGCTAGACTAAACGCTGAAGCTTTCTTT

D gene: .
V gene: TRBV30
clone size: .
J gene: TRBJ1-4
CDR3 protein: CAWSTGEKLFF
CDR3 DNA: TGTGCCTGGTCAACAGGGGAAAAACTGTTTTTT

D gene: .
V gene: TRBV5-8
clone size: once
J gene: TRBJ1-4
CDR3 protein: CASTRQGMWATNEKLFF
CDR3 DNA: TGTGCCAGCACCCGTCAGGGGATGTGGGCAACTAATGAAAAACTGTTTTTT

D gene: .
V gene: TRBV4-3
clone size: .
J gene: TRBJ2-7
CDR3 protein: CASSQVNGQPNYEQYF
CDR3 DNA: TGCGCCAGCAGCCAAGTAAATGGACAGCCTAACTACGAGCAGTACTTC

D gene: TRBD2
V gene: TRBV5-6
clone size: .
J gene: TRBJ2-1
CDR3 protein: CASSIYRLAGSEQFF
CDR3 DNA: TGTGCCAGCAGCATCTACAGACTAGCGGGCTCTGAGCAGTTCTTC

D gene: .
V gene: TRBV30
clone size: .
J gene: TRBJ2-3
CDR3 protein: CAWSVGQTKQYF
CDR3 DNA: TGTGCCTGGAGTGTTGGACAGACTAAGCAGTATTTT

D gene: .
V gene: TRBV3-1/TRBV3-2
clone size: .
J gene: TRBJ2-5
CDR3 protein: CASSLRDGQSHQETQYF
CDR3 DNA: TGTGCCAGCAGCCTGAGGGACGGACAGTCCCACCAAGAGACCCAGTACTTC

D gene: .
V gene: TRBV3-1/TRBV3-2
clone size: .
J gene: TRBJ1-1
CDR3 protein: CASTTYGGGNTEAFF
CDR3 DNA: TGTGCCAGCACCACTTACGGGGGGGGAAACACTGAAGCTTTCTTT

D gene: .
V gene: TRBV4-1
clone size: .
J gene: TRBJ2-7
CDR3 protein: CASSLLSSGNYEQYF
CDR3 DNA: TGCGCCAGCAGCCTCCTTTCGTCGGGGAACTACGAGCAGTACTTC

D gene: .
V gene: TRBV19
clone size: .
J gene: TRBJ2-7
CDR3 protein: CASSPVAGGTYEQYF
CDR3 DNA: TGTGCCAGTAGTCCCGTAGCCGGAGGGACCTACGAGCAGTACTTC

D gene: TRBD2
V gene: TRBV7-2
clone size: .
J gene: TRBJ2-3
CDR3 protein: CASSLDIAGSTDTQYF
CDR3 DNA: TGTGCCAGCAGCTTAGATATAGCGGGGAGCACAGATACGCAGTATTTT

D gene: .
V gene: TRBV21-1
clone size: once
J gene: TRBJ2-7
CDR3 protein: CASSPKGGNEQYF
CDR3 DNA: TGTGCCAGCAGCCCCAAGGGGGGGAACGAGCAGTACTTC

D gene: .
V gene: TRBV19
clone size: .
J gene: TRBJ1-5
CDR3 protein: CASSIVPGLSNQPQHF
CDR3 DNA: TGTGCCAGTAGTATTGTCCCAGGTCTATCCAATCAGCCCCAGCATTTT

D gene: .
V gene: TRBV30
clone size: .
J gene: TRBJ1-5
CDR3 protein: CAWNRASDQPQHF
CDR3 DNA: TGTGCCTGGAACAGGGCGTCGGATCAGCCCCAGCATTTT

D gene: TRBD1
V gene: TRBV18
clone size: .
J gene: TRBJ1-4
CDR3 protein: CASSPPGQPNEKLFF
CDR3 DNA: TGTGCCAGCTCACCACCGGGACAGCCTAATGAAAAACTGTTTTTT

D gene: .
V gene: TRBV7-2
clone size: .
J gene: TRBJ2-5
CDR3 protein: CASSLGGGGTQETQYF
CDR3 DNA: TGTGCCAGCAGCTTAGGGGGTGGGGGGACCCAAGAGACCCAGTACTTC

D gene: TRBD2
V gene: TRBV15
clone size: once
J gene: TRBJ2-5
CDR3 protein: CATSRELAGVLKETQYF
CDR3 DNA: TGTGCCACCAGCAGAGAACTAGCGGGGGTGCTTAAAGAGACCCAGTACTTC

D gene: .
V gene: TRBV2
clone size: .
J gene: TRBJ2-7
CDR3 protein: CASSEEQGVSYEQYF
CDR3 DNA: TGTGCCAGCAGTGAAGAACAGGGAGTTTCCTACGAGCAGTACTTC

D gene: TRBD1
V gene: TRBV30
clone size: few
J gene: TRBJ1-1
CDR3 protein: CAWSRNRGVTEAFF
CDR3 DNA: TGTGCCTGGAGTCGAAACAGGGGGGTTACTGAAGCTTTCTTT

D gene: .
V gene: TRBV19
clone size: .
J gene: TRBJ1-4
CDR3 protein: CASSTYRLGGEKLFF
CDR3 DNA: TGTGCCAGTAGTACTTACCGGCTGGGGGGTGAAAAACTGTTTTTT

D gene: .
V gene: TRBV15
clone size: .
J gene: TRBJ1-2
CDR3 protein: CATSRSDSYVYGYTF
CDR3 DNA: TGTGCCACCAGCAGAAGTGACAGTTACGTCTATGGCTACACCTTC

D gene: .
V gene: TRBV7-9
clone size: once
J gene: TRBJ1-6
CDR3 protein: CASSLDGTRASPLHF
CDR3 DNA: TGTGCCAGCAGCTTAGACGGGACAAGGGCTTCACCCCTCCACTTT

D gene: TRBD2
V gene: TRBV10-2
clone size: .
J gene: TRBJ2-7
CDR3 protein: CASGGTLAGGNYEQYF
CDR3 DNA: TGCGCCAGCGGGGGGACTCTAGCGGGGGGAAACTACGAGCAGTACTTC

D gene: .
V gene: TRBV13
clone size: .
J gene: TRBJ1-1
CDR3 protein: CASSSAATEAFF
CDR3 DNA: TGTGCCAGCAGCTCCGCGGCTACTGAAGCTTTCTTT

D gene: TRBD1
V gene: TRBV5-1
clone size: .
J gene: TRBJ2-7
CDR3 protein: CASSLGQGSSYEQYF
CDR3 DNA: TGCGCCAGCAGCCTAGGACAGGGAAGCTCCTACGAGCAGTACTTC

D gene: .
V gene: TRBV6-1
clone size: .
J gene: TRBJ2-7
CDR3 protein: CASSENVLAGNSYEQYF
CDR3 DNA: TGTGCCAGCAGTGAAAATGTCTTGGCAGGAAACTCCTACGAGCAGTACTTC

D gene: .
V gene: TRBV19
clone size: .
J gene: TRBJ2-4
CDR3 protein: CATSLAKNIQYF
CDR3 DNA: TGTGCCACCTCTCTTGCCAAAAACATTCAGTACTTC

D gene: .
V gene: TRBV7-9
clone size: .
J gene: TRBJ1-3
CDR3 protein: CASSLFGGRFSGNTIYF
CDR3 DNA: TGTGCCAGCAGCTTATTCGGGGGACGTTTCTCTGGAAACACCATATATTTT

D gene: TRBD1
V gene: TRBV7-6
clone size: .
J gene: TRBJ1-4
CDR3 protein: CASSSAAGGATNEKLFF
CDR3 DNA: TGTGCCAGCAGCTCAGCCGCAGGGGGTGCAACTAATGAAAAACTGTTTTTT

D gene: .
V gene: TRBV7-2
clone size: .
J gene: TRBJ1-2
CDR3 protein: CASSFKSQGNHGYTF
CDR3 DNA: TGTGCCAGCAGCTTCAAAAGCCAGGGGAACCATGGCTACACCTTC

D gene: TRBD1
V gene: TRBV9
clone size: .
J gene: TRBJ2-3
CDR3 protein: CASSLQGEGDTQYF
CDR3 DNA: TGTGCCAGCAGCTTACAGGGGGAAGGAGATACGCAGTATTTT

D gene: .
V gene: TRBV12-5
clone size: few
J gene: TRBJ2-7
CDR3 protein: CASGSSGQILYEQYF
CDR3 DNA: TGTGCTAGTGGTTCCTCCGGACAGATCCTCTACGAGCAGTACTTC

D gene: TRBD1
V gene: TRBV6-5
clone size: few
J gene: TRBJ1-1
CDR3 protein: CASRTGTAAFF
CDR3 DNA: TGTGCCAGCAGAACCGGGACAGCAGCTTTCTTT

D gene: .
V gene: TRBV5-4
clone size: few
J gene: TRBJ2-5
CDR3 protein: CASSADNPSYQETQYF
CDR3 DNA: TGTGCCAGCAGCGCCGACAATCCGTCGTACCAAGAGACCCAGTACTTC

D gene: .
V gene: TRBV5-6
clone size: .
J gene: TRBJ2-7
CDR3 protein: CASSLRGYTYEQYF
CDR3 DNA: TGTGCCAGCAGCTTGAGGGGCTATACCTACGAGCAGTACTTC

D gene: .
V gene: TRBV30
clone size: few
J gene: TRBJ2-7
CDR3 protein: CAWSVQGQSSSYEQYF
CDR3 DNA: TGTGCCTGGAGTGTACAAGGACAGTCCAGCTCCTACGAGCAGTACTTC

D gene: .
V gene: TRBV7-3
clone size: .
J gene: TRBJ2-5
CDR3 protein: CASSLQASSQETQYF
CDR3 DNA: TGTGCCAGCAGTTTACAGGCTAGCAGCCAAGAGACCCAGTACTTC

D gene: TRBD2
V gene: TRBV13
clone size: .
J gene: TRBJ2-3
CDR3 protein: CASSPGTSGGRNTQYF
CDR3 DNA: TGTGCCAGCAGCCCGGGGACTAGCGGGGGCCGAAATACGCAGTATTTT

D gene: .
V gene: TRBV4-1
clone size: .
J gene: TRBJ2-6
CDR3 protein: CASSQARGQGSDSGANVLTF
CDR3 DNA: TGCGCCAGCAGCCAAGCTCGCGGCCAGGGGTCAGATTCTGGGGCCAACGTCCTGACTTTC

D gene: TRBD1
V gene: TRBV19
clone size: .
J gene: TRBJ2-2
CDR3 protein: CASQDRVFAAGELFF
CDR3 DNA: TGTGCCAGTCAGGACAGGGTGTTTGCGGCCGGGGAGCTGTTTTTT